The present T cell receptor (beta chain) was sequenced within a study of T-cell memory formation after mild COVID-19. This clonotype showed up just a few times. TCRdb fed the 5' RACE reads into MiXCR, producing one record per CDR3 protein. Among some 180,000 distinct CDR3 sequences listed, under 20% were seen once. Germline CDR1 is MNHNS and CDR2 is SASEGT. V was clipped by 2 bases and J by 2 bases; unmatched bases: 8. The CDR3 spans 17 residues. The TCR comes from a young man who had mild COVID-19 (a few samples of this study predate the infection). Cell type and time point are not known. The V call is TRBV6-1, the J call TRBJ1-3; the match to TRBD1 covers 8 bases. The sample was PBMCs or a T cell subset sorted from them (not recorded which). The DNA of the CDR3 is TGTGCCAGCAGTGAATTTGGACAGGGACGGACTGGAAACACCATATATTTT. Translating gives CASSEFGQGRTGNTIYF.